Below, 30 T cell receptor beta chains from the same sample are listed, as sequenced in a study of blood T cell repertoires in COVID-19. The assay was immunoSEQ multiplex PCR, and TCRdb's table has in-frame clones only and misses some. This table has about 190,000 clones, approximately 84% appearing once. Sequenced sample: peripheral blood. The source is a woman in her seventies with active or convalescent COVID-19.

V gene TRBV19 combines with J gene TRBJ2-7, with a possible D match to TRBD1 (5 bases). This CDR3 has 14 residues. Germline loops: CDR1 LNHDA, CDR2 SQIVND (reference sequence). V was trimmed by 3 bases and J by 0 bases, leaving 9 bases between them. The CDR3 loop is CASSIRQSSYEQYF. The CDR3 coding sequence is TGTGCCAGTAGTATCCGACAGAGCTCCTACGAGCAGTACTTC.

V is TRBV5-5 and J is TRBJ2-1; 8 bases match TRBD1. The J segment lost 4 bases and the V segment lost 3 bases, leaving 12 bases of the junction unmatched. Germline lookup yields CDR1 SGHKS and CDR2 YYEKEE (reference sequence). The length of the CDR3 is 17 residues. The CDR3 DNA reads as TGTGCCAGCAGCTCAGGAAAAGGACAGGGATTATACAATGAGCAGTTCTTC. It translates to CASSSGKGQGLYNEQFF.

V is TRBV11-3 and J is TRBJ2-7, with 8 bases identical to TRBD1. CDR1 is SGHNT, CDR2 YENEEA, per germline. V lost 5 bases, J lost 7 bases, and 4 bases stayed unmatched. CDR3 size: 12 residues. This CDR3 is CASSQQGEEQYF. CDR3 coding DNA: TGTGCCAGCAGCCAACAGGGGGAGGAGCAGTACTTC.

The V call is TRBV2, the J call TRBJ2-3; TRBD2 might be the D (6 bases). CDR1 and CDR2 (germline): SNHLY, FYNNEI. V lost 10 bases, J lost 2 bases, and 10 bases lay in between. The CDR3 has 12 residues. CDR3 sequence: CATGGATDTQYF. CDR3 sequence (DNA): TGTGCCACCGGAGGGGCCACAGATACGCAGTATTTT.

The gene calls are TRBV29-1 and TRBJ1-4; no clear D gene. The V gene's germline CDR1 is SQVTM and CDR2 ANQGSEA. This CDR3 has 12 amino acids. The germline V and J ends were trimmed by 5 bases and 3 bases, with 7 bases remaining between them. The CDR3 nucleotides are TGCAGCGTTCTCAGGCCTAATGAAAAACTGTTTTTT. Translating gives CSVLRPNEKLFF. The whole variable domain, remainder taken from reference TRBV29-1 and TRBJ1-4, is SAVISQKPSRDICQRGTSLTIQCQVDSQVTMMFWYRQQPGQSLTLIATANQGSEATYESGFVIDKFPISRPNLTFSTLTVSNMSPEDSSIYLCSVLRPNEKLFFGSGTQLSVL.

The chain joins TRBV5-4 to TRBJ2-7, with TRBD2 identical over 9 bases. With 1 base clipped from V and 3 bases from J, the junction kept 14 bases outside the gene matches. This CDR3 comprises 18 residues. Germline V gene sequence: CDR1 SGHNT, CDR2 YYREEE (reference sequence). CDR3 protein: CASSLLGLAAPSFYEQYF. The CDR3 DNA reads as TGTGCCAGCAGCTTGTTGGGACTAGCCGCCCCCTCCTTCTACGAGCAGTACTTC.

The chain joins TRBV5-4 to TRBJ2-1; D gene unclear. The CDR3 consists of 15 residues. V was cut by 6 bases and J by 4 bases, with 17 bases left in between. From germline, CDR1 is SGHNT and CDR2 YYREEE (reference sequence). The CDR3 here is CASTLDASPYNEQFF. CDR3 DNA sequence: TGTGCCAGCACCCTAGACGCATCCCCTTACAATGAGCAGTTCTTC.

The count of this clone is one. The chain joins TRBV19 to TRBJ1-1, with a weak D call TRBD1 (5 bases). CDR1 LNHDA and CDR2 SQIVND come from the germline V gene (reference sequence). Trimming took off 4 bases at V and 5 bases at J, with 14 bases between the two ends. This CDR3 is built from 14 residues. The CDR3: CASSTLEGRTEAFF. As DNA, the CDR3 is TGTGCCAGTAGTACCCTAGAGGGGAGGACTGAAGCTTTCTTT.

The chain recombines TRBV5-4 with TRBJ2-3, with 7 positions matching TRBD2. The CDR3 is 15 amino acids. Germline V gene lookup returns CDR1 SGHNT and CDR2 YYREEE (reference sequence). V shed 1 base and J 2 bases; nucleotides not matched to a gene: 4. In DNA, the CDR3 is TGTGCCAGCAGCTTGTTCGGGAGGAACACAGATACGCAGTATTTT. Its protein is CASSLFGRNTDTQYF.

This clone was seen once. CDR3 loop: CASSPGLSNTGELFF. CDR3 bases: TGTGCCAGCAGCCCGGGACTATCGAACACCGGGGAGCTGTTTTTT. The chain uses TRBV11-2 and TRBJ2-2; 7 bases agree with TRBD2. Germline V gives CDR1 SGHAT, CDR2 FQNNGV. J lost 0 bases, V lost 5 bases, and 3 bases had no gene match. The CDR3 loop spans 15 amino acids.

As DNA, the CDR3 is TGCAGCGAAAGGGGTAGGTGTTTTGGTGCCACTGAAGCTTTCTTT. Residues: CSERGRCFGATEAFF. V usage is TRBV29-1 and J usage is TRBJ1-1, with D possibly being TRBD1 (5 bases). Trimming stripped 7 bases from V and 4 bases from J, with 22 bases between. CDR1 SQVTM and CDR2 ANQGSEA come from the germline V gene. The CDR3 extends over 15 amino acids.

The rearrangement uses TRBV7-2 and TRBJ2-2; D is ambiguous. The CDR3 covers 14 residues. Germline CDR1 reads SGHTA; CDR2 reads FQGNSA. Trimming pared 1 base from V and 5 bases from J, leaving 8 bases between. The chain's CDR3 is CASSLVGKTGELFF. CDR3 bases: TGTGCCAGCAGCTTAGTGGGCAAGACCGGGGAGCTGTTTTTT.

The chain employs TRBV30 and TRBJ1-2, with 8 bases identical to TRBD1. Germline lookup yields CDR1 GTSNPN and CDR2 SVGIG (reference sequence). The CDR3 extends over 14 amino acids. V shed 0 bases and J 1 base; nucleotides not matched to a gene: 1. In nucleotides, the CDR3 is TGTGCCTGGAGTGTACAGGGGGTTAACTATGGCTACACCTTC. It translates to CAWSVQGVNYGYTF.

V gene TRBV11-3 combines with J gene TRBJ2-1, with 9 bases that match TRBD2. Trimming removed 5 bases from V and 9 bases from J; junction bases left unmatched: 8. CDR3 length: 14 residues. Germline V lookup: CDR1 SGHNT, CDR2 YENEEA. The CDR3 reads CASSVSGRTGEQFF. The CDR3 coding sequence is TGTGCCAGCAGCGTTAGCGGGAGAACTGGTGAGCAGTTCTTC.

CDR3: CASRTSRYYEQYF. CDR3 in DNA: TGTGCCAGCAGGACTAGCCGCTACTACGAGCAGTACTTC. This chain connects TRBV6-5 to TRBJ2-7; 7 bases line up with TRBD2. Trimming at V came to 6 bases and at J to 3 bases, leaving 5 bases not matched to a gene. Looked up from germline, CDR1 is MNHEY and CDR2 is SVGAGI. This CDR3 spans 13 amino acids.

This chain joins TRBV6-5 and TRBJ1-2; weak D call: TRBD1 (6 bases). Germline assignment: CDR1 MNHEY and CDR2 SVGAGI. Between the trimmed V and J ends, which lost 2 bases and 9 bases, there was a span of 7 bases. This CDR3 comprises 11 residues. The CDR3 here is CASSYQGRYTF. As DNA, the CDR3 is TGTGCCAGCAGTTACCAGGGGCGCTACACCTTC.

The V call is TRBV6-1, the J call TRBJ1-1, with 9 bases lining up with TRBD1. The germline V gene has CDR1 MNHNS and CDR2 SASEGT. This CDR3 region has 14 residues. Trimming took 2 bases from V and 5 from J; bases not matched to a gene: 3. Here the CDR3 DNA reads TGTGCCAGCAGTGAACGGGACAGGGCTACTGAAGCTTTCTTT. This translates into CASSERDRATEAFF.

This clone was counted a single time. The rearrangement uses TRBV29-1 and TRBJ2-1; 10 bases are a match to TRBD2. In germline, CDR1 is SQVTM, CDR2 ANQGSEA. Trimming took 4 bases from V and 1 from J; bases not matched to a gene: 4. This CDR3 has 15 residues. CDR3 residues: CSVALLAGSYNEQFF. The CDR3 DNA sequence: TGCAGCGTTGCTCTACTAGCGGGATCCTACAATGAGCAGTTCTTC.

V usage is TRBV6-5 and J usage is TRBJ1-6; the D gene is possibly TRBD1 (6 bases). The CDR3 spans 14 residues. V was clipped by 6 bases and J by 10 bases, with 16 bases between them. The germline CDR1 and CDR2 sequences are MNHEY and SVGAGI. Written as DNA, the CDR3 is TGTGCCAGCAGGCAAGGGGGGGTCGTATCACCCCTCCACTTT. Translation: CASRQGGVVSPLHF.

The chain couples TRBV7-9 to TRBJ1-3; D is ambiguous. V was trimmed by 1 base and J by 1 base, leaving 8 bases between them. CDR1 and CDR2 (germline): SEHNR, FQNEAQ (reference sequence). The CDR3 is 15 amino acids. CDR3 residues: CASSLVQSSGNTIYF. The DNA of the CDR3 is TGTGCCAGCAGCTTAGTCCAGTCTTCTGGAAACACCATATATTTT. The full variable domain, rest sourced from reference TRBV7-9 and TRBJ1-3, is DTGVSQNPRHKITKRGQNVTFRCDPISEHNRLYWYRQTLGQGPEFLTYFQNEAQLEKSRLLSDRFSAERPKGSFSTLEIQRTEQGDSAMYLCASSLVQSSGNTIYFGEGSWLTVV.

This chain connects TRBV6-5 to TRBJ2-2; weak D call: TRBD1 (5 bases). V lost 0 bases to trimming and J lost 7 bases, with 12 bases between them. Germline loops: CDR1 MNHEY, CDR2 SVGAGI. The CDR3 is 15 residues long. Here the CDR3 reads CASSYSRDSIGELFF. CDR3 in DNA: TGTGCCAGCAGTTACTCTAGAGACAGTATCGGGGAGCTGTTTTTT.

This rearrangement joins TRBV28 to TRBJ2-1; TRBD1 might be the D (5 bases). Trimming cost V 5 bases and J 2 bases, with 13 bases left between them. Germline V gene lookup returns CDR1 MDHEN and CDR2 SYDVKM. The CDR3 length is 15 residues. The CDR3 DNA reads TGTGCCAGCAGTAACCGCAGGGCAACCTACAATGAGCAGTTCTTC. It translates to CASSNRRATYNEQFF.

The chain uses TRBV5-5 and TRBJ1-6; TRBD1 aligns across 11 bases. Germline V gene lookup returns CDR1 SGHKS and CDR2 YYEKEE (reference sequence). The junction had 10 bases not matched to a gene; V was cut back by 7 bases and J by 7 bases. The CDR3 has 16 amino acids. This CDR3 is CASCRTGGAVNSPLHF. The CDR3 DNA sequence: TGTGCCAGCTGCCGGACAGGGGGCGCCGTAAATTCACCCCTCCACTTT.

V gene TRBV9 combines with J gene TRBJ2-1; weak D call: TRBD1 (6 bases). The CDR3 length is 17 residues. The V gene's germline CDR1 is SGDLS and CDR2 YYNGEE. Trimming took 2 bases from V and 5 from J, leaving 20 bases between them. CDR3 residues: CASSVSTGWGRDNEQFF. CDR3 DNA: TGTGCCAGCAGCGTGAGCACAGGGTGGGGACGGGACAATGAGCAGTTCTTC.

This sequence joins TRBV7-6 and TRBJ2-1, with unresolved D. CDR1 is SGHVS, CDR2 FNYEAQ, per germline. V was trimmed by 2 bases and J by 5 bases, leaving 4 bases between them. The CDR3 has 12 amino acids. CDR3 in DNA: TGTGCCAGCAGCTTATACAACAATGAGCAGTTCTTC. It specifies CASSLYNNEQFF. Drawing the rest from reference TRBV7-6 and TRBJ2-1, the complete variable domain is GAGVSQSPRYKVTKRGQDVALRCDPISGHVSLYWYRQALGQGPEFLTYFNYEAQQDKSGLPNDRFSAERPEGSISTLTIQRTEQRDSAMYRCASSLYNNEQFFGPGTRLTVL.

CDR3 nucleotide sequence: TGTGCCTGGAGTTTCCGGCGACTAGTCACAGATACGCAGTATTTT. It yields the protein CAWSFRRLVTDTQYF. The chain recombines TRBV30 with TRBJ2-3; TRBD2 might be the D (6 bases). Germline V gene sequence: CDR1 GTSNPN, CDR2 SVGIG (reference sequence). The CDR3 is 15 residues long. V was pared by 2 bases and J by 2 bases, with 14 bases between.

The rearrangement joins TRBV11-2 to TRBJ2-5, with a tentative D call TRBD1 (6 bases). The CDR3 length is 13 residues. Trimming pared 2 bases from V and 5 bases from J, leaving 9 bases between. The germline V gene has CDR1 SGHAT and CDR2 FQNNGV. This CDR3 is CASSLQGRETQYF. DNA of the CDR3: TGTGCCAGCAGCTTACAGGGGCGGGAGACCCAGTACTTC.

The V call is TRBV7-3, the J call TRBJ2-2; unclear D gene. Trimming pared 2 bases from V and 4 bases from J, leaving 5 bases between. Germline V gene data show CDR1 as SGHTA and CDR2 as FQGTGA. The CDR3 has 13 residues. In nucleotides, the CDR3 is TGTGCCAGCAGCTTATTTCTCACCGGGGAGCTGTTTTTT. It yields the protein CASSLFLTGELFF.

The chain uses TRBV6-6 and TRBJ2-7; TRBD2 matches at 8 bases. J lost 4 bases, V lost 5 bases, and 7 bases had no gene match. The CDR3 loop spans 14 amino acids. Germline V gene lookup returns CDR1 MNHNY and CDR2 SVGAGI (reference sequence). CDR3 loop: CASSPGLGGYEQYF. Written as DNA, the CDR3 is TGTGCCAGCAGTCCGGGACTAGGGGGTTACGAGCAGTACTTC.

The chain couples TRBV9 to TRBJ1-1, with 7 bases aligning to TRBD1. Germline CDR1 reads SGDLS; CDR2 reads YYNGEE. V shed 4 bases, J shed 1 base, and the junction held 7 bases outside the gene matches. The CDR3 loop spans 15 amino acids. The CDR3 DNA follows: TGTGCCAGCAGCCCTACACGGACAGGGAACACTGAAGCTTTCTTT. It codes for CASSPTRTGNTEAFF.